This T cell receptor beta chain was identified in a study of blood T cell repertoires in COVID-19. About the study: The United States, Italy and Spain provided the acute and convalescent COVID-19 samples. PBMCs, B-cell-depleted T cells, or T cells were the source of the cDNA or gDNA that made up the material.

The method was immunoSEQ multiplex PCR; TCRdb's version includes in-frame clones alone and lacks a portion of them. This table has about 130,000 clones, about four fifths appearing once. Trimming cost V 2 bases and J 8 bases, with 12 bases left between them. This CDR3 contains 14 residues. In germline, CDR1 is MNHNY, CDR2 SVGAGI (reference sequence). What was sequenced was peripheral blood. The rearrangement links TRBV6-6 to TRBJ1-4; D remains unclear. This clonotype originated in a woman of 80 years or more with acute or convalescent COVID-19. Written as DNA, the CDR3 is TGTGCCAGCAGTTACGAAGCCAAAGCGGAAAAACTGTTTTTT. Residues: CASSYEAKAEKLFF.